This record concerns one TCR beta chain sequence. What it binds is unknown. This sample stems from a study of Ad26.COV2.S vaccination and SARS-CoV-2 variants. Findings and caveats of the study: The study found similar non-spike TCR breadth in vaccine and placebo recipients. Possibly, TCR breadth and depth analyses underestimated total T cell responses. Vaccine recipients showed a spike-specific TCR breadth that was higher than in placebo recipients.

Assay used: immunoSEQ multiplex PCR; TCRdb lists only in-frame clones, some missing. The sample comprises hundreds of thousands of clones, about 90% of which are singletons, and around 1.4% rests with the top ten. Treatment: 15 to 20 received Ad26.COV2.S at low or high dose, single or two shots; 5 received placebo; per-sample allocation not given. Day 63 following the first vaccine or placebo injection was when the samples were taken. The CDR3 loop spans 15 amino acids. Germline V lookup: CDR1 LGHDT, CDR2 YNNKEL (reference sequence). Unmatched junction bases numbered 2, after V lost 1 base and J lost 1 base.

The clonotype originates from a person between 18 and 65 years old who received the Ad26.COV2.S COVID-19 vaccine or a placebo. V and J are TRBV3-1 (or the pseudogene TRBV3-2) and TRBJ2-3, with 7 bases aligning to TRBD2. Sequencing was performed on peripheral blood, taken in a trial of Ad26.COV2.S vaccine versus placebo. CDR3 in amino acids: CASSQASGRTDTQYF. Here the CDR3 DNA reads TGTGCCAGCAGCCAAGCTAGCGGACGCACAGATACGCAGTATTTT.